Presented here are 22 T cell receptor beta chains from one specimen sequenced in a study of blood T cell repertoires in COVID-19. The protocol was immunoSEQ multiplex PCR, while the TCRdb copy is restricted to in-frame clones and leaves out a portion. The data show nearly 350,000 clones, almost 90% seen once. The sample was peripheral blood. Every receptor here comes from a woman between 65 and 79 years old with COVID-19, enrolled during active disease.

The genes are TRBV28 and TRBJ1-1; 7 bases line up with TRBD1. CDR3 length equals 14 residues. The V gene end was trimmed by 8 bases and the J gene end by 4 bases; junction bases not matched to a gene: 10. CDR1 and CDR2 (germline): MDHEN, SYDVKM. The CDR3 DNA reads TGTGCCAGCTCGAGGAGGGGGCTGGGCACTGAAGCTTTCTTT. This gives the protein CASSRRGLGTEAFF.

This clone was recorded once. This sequence joins TRBV12-3 or TRBV12-4 and TRBJ1-5; D perhaps matches TRBD1 (5 bases). The V gene lost 5 bases and the J gene lost 9 bases, with 11 bases spanning the gap. The CDR3 has 12 residues. CDR3 bases: TGTGCCAGCAGTCTTGGACATTTGCCCCAGCATTTT. Amino acids: CASSLGHLPQHF.

This rearrangement joins TRBV2 to TRBJ1-6; TRBD1 might be the D (5 bases). Germline assignment: CDR1 SNHLY and CDR2 FYNNEI. V was trimmed by 4 bases and J by 9 bases, leaving 16 bases between them. This CDR3 region has 15 residues. CDR3 coding DNA: TGTGCCAGCAGTGCGGAAGTGGGGGGGAGTTCACCCCTCCACTTT. Translation: CASSAEVGGSSPLHF.

The chain has TRBV7-8 and TRBJ1-2; a possible D gene is TRBD1 (6 bases). Per germline, CDR1 SGHVS and CDR2 FQNEAQ. Deletions cut 5 bases from V and 8 bases from J, with 18 bases between. There are 14 residues in the CDR3. The CDR3 DNA sequence: TGTGCCAGCAGCCAGGTGGCGGGGGCAGGAGGCTACACCTTC. Translation: CASSQVAGAGGYTF.

The chain has TRBV7-9 and TRBJ1-4, with 8 bases identical to TRBD1. After removal of 4 bases from V and 6 bases from J, the junction contained 4 bases not matched to a gene. This CDR3 has 14 residues. Germline V lookup: CDR1 SEHNR, CDR2 FQNEAQ (reference sequence). Here the CDR3 DNA reads TGTGCCAGCAGCTCCGGGACAGGCTATGAAAAACTGTTTTTT. It translates to CASSSGTGYEKLFF.

This rearrangement joins TRBV9 to TRBJ1-3; D call uncertain. This CDR3 spans 14 amino acids. V lost 1 base, J lost 1 base, and 6 bases lay in between. Germline CDR1 SGDLS, CDR2 YYNGEE. The CDR3: CASSVQASGNTIYF. The CDR3 region has the DNA TGTGCCAGCAGCGTACAGGCGTCTGGAAACACCATATATTTT.

The CDR3 is CASSSTGTGGSEAFF. CDR3 DNA: TGTGCCAGCAGCTCCACCGGGACAGGGGGCTCTGAAGCTTTCTTT. V gene TRBV7-8 combines with J gene TRBJ1-1; 12 bases are shared with TRBD1. Germline V lookup: CDR1 SGHVS, CDR2 FQNEAQ. The CDR3 is 15 amino acids. The ends lost 4 bases at V and 6 bases at J; junction bases unmatched: 6.

The J gene is TRBJ2-7, the V gene TRBV19, with TRBD2 matching over 15 bases. The length of the CDR3 is 15 residues. From germline, CDR1 is LNHDA and CDR2 SQIVND (reference sequence). J lost 3 bases, V lost 4 bases, and 1 base had no gene match. The CDR3 nucleotides are TGTGCCAGTAGTACGGGACTAGCGGGGGGCTACGAGCAGTACTTC. It encodes CASSTGLAGGYEQYF.

This sequence joins TRBV5-8 and TRBJ2-1; 7 nucleotides align to TRBD2. J lost 4 bases, V lost 4 bases, and 8 bases had no gene match. Germline CDR1 and CDR2: SGHTS and YDEGEE. The CDR3 loop spans 15 amino acids. This CDR3 is CASSPGRPYYNEQFF. The CDR3 region has the DNA TGTGCCAGCAGCCCCGGGAGGCCTTATTACAATGAGCAGTTCTTC.

V and J are TRBV5-1 and TRBJ2-7, with 9 bases matching TRBD2. Looked up from germline, CDR1 is SGHRS and CDR2 is YFSETQ. V shed 5 bases and J 3 bases; nucleotides not matched to a gene: 9. CDR3 length: 15 residues. The chain's CDR3 is CASRSGLAGLYEQYF. The CDR3 coding sequence is TGCGCCAGCAGATCAGGGCTAGCGGGGCTCTACGAGCAGTACTTC.

The gene calls are TRBV10-3 and TRBJ1-1; no clear D gene. The CDR3 extends over 13 amino acids. Germline V gene sequence: CDR1 ENHRY, CDR2 SYGVKD. V shed 0 bases and J shed 2 bases, with 4 bases lying between them. Written as DNA, the CDR3 is TGTGCCATCAGTGAGTCCCTAAACACTGAAGCTTTCTTT. It translates to CAISESLNTEAFF.

This chain uses TRBV19 with TRBJ2-1; D call uncertain. This CDR3 is built from 13 residues. Trimming took 5 bases from V and 7 from J, leaving 12 bases between them. CDR1 and CDR2 (germline): LNHDA, SQIVND (reference sequence). Here the CDR3 reads CASSPLGKNEQFF. CDR3 bases: TGTGCCAGTAGTCCTCTAGGTAAGAATGAGCAGTTCTTC.

The chain combines TRBV9 with TRBJ1-2; 10 bases fit TRBD1. There are 15 residues in the CDR3. The V gene's germline CDR1 is SGDLS and CDR2 YYNGEE. V lost 0 bases to trimming and J lost 4 bases; unmatched junction nucleotides: 3. The CDR3 spells CASSVGDRGLYGYTF. As DNA, the CDR3 is TGTGCCAGCAGCGTAGGAGACAGGGGGCTCTATGGCTACACCTTC.

This clone was seen a few times. V and J are TRBV2 and TRBJ1-2; 8 nucleotides agree with TRBD1. V gave up 11 bases and J gave up 9 bases; unmatched junction bases: 17. The CDR3 spans 14 residues. From germline, CDR1 is SNHLY and CDR2 FYNNEI. CDR3 nucleotides: TGTGCCGGAACACCACAGGGGGGCTTATGGAGCTACACCTTC. It specifies CAGTPQGGLWSYTF. The complete variable domain, with remaining parts taken from reference TRBV2 and TRBJ1-2, reads EPEVTQTPSHQVTQMGQEVILRCVPISNHLYFYWYRQILGQKVEFLVSFYNNEISEKSEIFDDQFSVERPDGSNFTLKIRSTKLEDSAMYFCAGTPQGGLWSYTFGSGTRLTVV.

The CDR3 protein is CASIGLAGTGELFF. CDR3 coding DNA: TGTGCCAGCATCGGGCTAGCTGGCACCGGGGAGCTGTTTTTT. The chain has TRBV2 and TRBJ2-2; a weak D match, TRBD2 (5 bases). V lost 7 bases and J lost 4, with 13 bases in between. This CDR3 has 14 residues. Per germline, CDR1 SNHLY and CDR2 FYNNEI.

The gene calls are TRBV25-1 and TRBJ1-3; tentative D call: TRBD1 (5 bases). CDR1 and CDR2 from the germline V gene are MGHDK and SYGVNS. Trimming removed 3 bases from V and 8 bases from J, with 17 bases in between. This CDR3 is 15 amino acids long. For the CDR3, the DNA is TGTGCCAGCAGTGATTTAGGACGGCTAGGGGACACCATATATTTT. Translating gives CASSDLGRLGDTIYF.

The V and J genes are TRBV28 and TRBJ1-3; TRBD1 matches 7 bases. V lost 6 bases to trimming and J lost 0 bases; unmatched junction nucleotides: 8. The CDR3 totals 16 residues. Germline values: CDR1 MDHEN, CDR2 SYDVKM. The CDR3 DNA reads as TGTGCCAGCAGACCAAGGACAGGAGCCTCTGGAAACACCATATATTTT. Encoded protein: CASRPRTGASGNTIYF.

The V call is TRBV5-1, the J call TRBJ1-3; 8 bases are a match to TRBD1. J gave up 8 bases and V 4 bases, and 20 bases lay outside the gene matches. This CDR3 is built from 18 residues. Germline V CDR1 and CDR2: SGHRS, YFSETQ. Here the CDR3 DNA reads TGCGCCAGCAGCCCCGGGACAGGCCTTTTAACTCTGGAAGACACCATATATTTT. Translating gives CASSPGTGLLTLEDTIYF.

The J gene is TRBJ2-7, the V gene TRBV30; D remains ambiguous. In germline, CDR1 is GTSNPN, CDR2 SVGIG (reference sequence). CDR3 size: 12 residues. V shed 5 bases and J shed 3 bases, with 11 bases lying between them. This CDR3 reads CAWSQVNYEQYF. CDR3 DNA: TGTGCCTGGTCCCAGGTGAACTACGAGCAGTACTTC.

The chain joins TRBV3-1 (or the pseudogene TRBV3-2) to TRBJ2-1; D is possibly TRBD1 (5 bases). CDR3 size: 14 residues. V gave up 1 base and J gave up 9 bases, with 13 bases separating them. The germline V gene encodes CDR1 LGHDT and CDR2 YNNKEL (reference sequence). CDR3: CASSQVSGIGEQFF. The CDR3 DNA is TGTGCCAGCAGCCAAGTTTCAGGGATCGGTGAGCAGTTCTTC.

This clone was recorded a few times. The V and J genes are TRBV24-1 and TRBJ2-3, with 9 bases matching TRBD2. Per the germline V gene, CDR1 is KGHDR and CDR2 is SFDVKD. V was pared by 4 bases and J by 0 bases, with 7 bases of the junction left unmatched. CDR3 size: 17 residues. CDR3 DNA sequence: TGTGCCACCAGTGAGGCGGGGGGGCCCTCGAGCACAGATACGCAGTATTTT. Its translation is CATSEAGGPSSTDTQYF.

The gene calls are TRBV5-8 and TRBJ1-1; 7 nucleotides match TRBD1. The germline gives CDR1 SGHTS, CDR2 YDEGEE. The CDR3 sequence is 15 residues long. V shed 5 bases and J 4 bases; nucleotides not matched to a gene: 11. CDR3: CASRETGRIGTEAFF. The CDR3 nucleotides read TGTGCCAGCAGAGAGACAGGGAGAATCGGCACTGAAGCTTTCTTT.